The 27 T cell receptor beta chains presented below share a single source sample, sequenced in a study of T cell clonotyping in hematopoietic cell transplantation (dated by TCRdb to about 2021). The receptor library was made with the immunoSEQ multiplex PCR assay. TCRdb took this table from immuneACCESS and kept in-frame rearrangements with V and J called. Such tables lack part of the clones; where checked against another copy, unresolved V genes explain under half of the gap, and the rest is unexplained. This sample holds 4,500 to 5,000 clones; 90% were observed only once. The biggest ten clones account for around 4.6% of the sample. Sequences were obtained from peripheral blood mononuclear cells. These TCRs come from a man between 40 and 49 years old in good health. Some clones in this sample may be carry-over from other donors' samples.

The V and J genes are TRBV18 and TRBJ2-2, with 7 bases aligning to TRBD1. CDR3 length: 16 residues. Germline values: CDR1 KGHSH, CDR2 LQKENI. Losses at the gene ends were 0 bases for V and 0 bases for J; bases not matched to a gene: 1. CDR3 bases: TGTGCCAGCTCACCACCCGACAGGGCGAACACCGGGGAGCTGTTTTTT. Translation: CASSPPDRANTGELFF.

This sequence joins TRBV30 and TRBJ2-7; D remains unclear. V lost 0 bases and J lost 6, with 15 bases in between. CDR3 size: 14 residues. Germline assignment: CDR1 GTSNPN and CDR2 SVGIG (reference sequence). The CDR3 DNA follows: TGTGCCTGGAGTGTACGTGGAATTACGGGCGAGCAGTACTTC. This sequence encodes CAWSVRGITGEQYF. The whole variable domain, filled in from reference TRBV30 and TRBJ2-7, reads SQTIHQWPATLVQPVGSPLSLECTVEGTSNPNLYWYRQAAGRGLQLLFYSVGIGQISSEVPQNLSASRPQDRQFILSSKKLLLSDSGFYLCAWSVRGITGEQYFGPGTRLTVT.

The rearrangement joins TRBV20-1 to TRBJ2-7; D might be TRBD1 (5 bases). Germline values: CDR1 DFQATT, CDR2 SNEGSKA (reference sequence). This CDR3 has 11 amino acids. Deletions cut 2 bases from V and 4 bases from J, with 6 bases between. The CDR3: CSARQGYEQYF. Written as DNA, the CDR3 is TGCAGTGCTAGACAGGGTTACGAGCAGTACTTC.

For the CDR3, the DNA is TGTGCCAGCAGTGGGACAGGGGCAAACACTGAAGCTTTCTTT. Amino acid sequence: CASSGTGANTEAFF. V and J are TRBV27 and TRBJ1-1, with 10 bases matching TRBD1. Trimming took 5 bases from V and 2 from J; bases not matched to a gene: 2. The germline gives CDR1 MNHEY, CDR2 SMNVEV (reference sequence). The CDR3 totals 14 residues.

This chain connects TRBV2 to TRBJ1-1; D unclear. The germline V gene encodes CDR1 SNHLY and CDR2 FYNNEI. The V and J ends lost 1 base and 4 bases respectively, with 7 bases between them. This CDR3 has 13 amino acids. CDR3 DNA sequence: TGTGCCAGCAGTGAAGAGGGTATCACTGAAGCTTTCTTT. Amino acid sequence: CASSEEGITEAFF.

This rearrangement joins TRBV11-3 to TRBJ2-3; D unresolved. The CDR3 runs 13 residues. The germline gives CDR1 SGHNT, CDR2 YENEEA. Between the trimmed V and J ends, which lost 6 bases and 0 bases, there was a span of 7 bases. The CDR3 protein is CASRSLSTDTQYF. The CDR3 DNA reads TGTGCCAGCAGATCGCTGAGCACAGATACGCAGTATTTT.

The chain carries TRBV7-9 and TRBJ2-7, with D perhaps assigned TRBD1 or TRBD2 (7 bases each). The CDR3 is 14 amino acids. CDR1 and CDR2 from the germline V gene are SEHNR and FQNEAQ (reference sequence). Trimming cost V 5 bases and J 2 bases, with 13 bases left between them. DNA for the CDR3: TGTGCCAGCAGCGCGGCAGGGGGGGCCTACGAGCAGTACTTC. Translated: CASSAAGGAYEQYF.

The chain couples TRBV10-3 to TRBJ1-6; the match to TRBD1 covers 7 bases. The germline V gene has CDR1 ENHRY and CDR2 SYGVKD. There are 17 residues in the CDR3. The V gene end was trimmed by 8 bases and the J gene end by 0 bases; junction bases not matched to a gene: 10. CDR3 DNA sequence: TGTGCCATCGGGGACAAGACAGGGAGCTCCTATAATTCACCCCTCCACTTT. Translating it yields CAIGDKTGSSYNSPLHF.

The gene calls are TRBV15 and TRBJ1-2; D remains ambiguous. Germline-derived CDR1 and CDR2 are LNHNV and YYDKDF (reference sequence). This CDR3 region has 12 residues. Trimming took 1 base from V and 8 from J, leaving 8 bases between them. CDR3 bases: TGTGCCACCAGCAGAGCGGGGTTGGGCTACACCTTC. Protein: CATSRAGLGYTF.

Here the CDR3 reads CATSEGSYGYTF. CDR3 DNA sequence: TGTGCCACCAGCGAGGGAAGCTATGGCTACACCTTC. The rearrangement uses TRBV15 and TRBJ1-2; no clear D. V was trimmed by 5 bases and J by 4 bases, leaving 8 bases between them. Germline CDR1 reads LNHNV; CDR2 reads YYDKDF (reference sequence). This CDR3 comprises 12 residues.

This chain joins TRBV29-1 and TRBJ1-5, with D possibly matching TRBD1 (5 bases). The CDR3 consists of 12 residues. The V end lost 6 bases, the J end lost 4 bases, and 10 bases lay between the germline ends. Germline V lookup: CDR1 SQVTM, CDR2 ANQGSEA. In DNA form, the CDR3 reads TGCAGCGTAAGACAGCCTAATCAGCCCCAGCATTTT. The encoded protein is CSVRQPNQPQHF.

CDR3 bases: TGTGCCAGCAGCCTACCTTGGGGGGGTGAGCAGTACTTC. This translates into CASSLPWGGEQYF. This chain joins TRBV5-6 and TRBJ2-7; 7 positions agree with TRBD2. J was trimmed by 7 bases and V by 4 bases; bases with no gene match: 8. From germline, CDR1 is SGHDT and CDR2 YYEEEE. The CDR3 is made up of 13 amino acids.

This chain connects TRBV5-5 to TRBJ1-1; D call uncertain. The CDR3 contains 13 residues. Trimming took 1 base from V and 4 from J, leaving 8 bases between them. The germline gives CDR1 SGHKS, CDR2 YYEKEE (reference sequence). The CDR3: CASSLSPPTEAFF. The CDR3, as DNA: TGTGCCAGCAGCTTGTCACCCCCCACTGAAGCTTTCTTT.

This chain uses TRBV6-4 with TRBJ2-1; 7 nucleotides match TRBD2. The germline V gene has CDR1 MRHNA and CDR2 SNTAGT. V was clipped by 5 bases and J by 6 bases; unmatched bases: 10. CDR3 length equals 15 residues. The CDR3 DNA sequence: TGTGCCAGCAGTTCCTCCGGGACTACCCCCAATGAGCAGTTCTTC. This encodes CASSSSGTTPNEQFF.

The gene calls are TRBV4-1 and TRBJ2-5; TRBD1 agrees at 7 bases. The CDR3 sequence is 14 residues long. The J segment lost 1 base and the V segment lost 4 bases, leaving 3 bases of the junction unmatched. The germline CDR1 and CDR2 sequences are MGHRA and YSYEKL. The CDR3 is CASSPGQAQETQYF. CDR3 DNA sequence: TGCGCCAGCAGCCCCGGACAGGCCCAAGAGACCCAGTACTTC.

This chain links TRBV18 with TRBJ1-1; 7 positions match TRBD1. Germline-derived CDR1 and CDR2 are KGHSH and LQKENI. V was pared by 4 bases and J by 4 bases, with 3 bases of the junction left unmatched. There are 13 residues in the CDR3. CDR3 in amino acids: CASSQRQGTEAFF. CDR3 nucleotide sequence: TGTGCCAGCTCACAACGACAGGGCACTGAAGCTTTCTTT.

The J gene is TRBJ2-5, the V gene TRBV5-6; 9 nucleotides line up with TRBD2. The CDR3 runs 16 residues. From germline, CDR1 is SGHDT and CDR2 YYEEEE. The V segment lost 4 bases and the J segment 5 bases; nucleotides outside the gene matches: 12. CDR3 bases: TGTGCCAGCAGCCGCGTAGCGGGAGCTGGTGGGGAGACCCAGTACTTC. This codes for CASSRVAGAGGETQYF.

In nucleotides, the CDR3 is TGTGCCAGCTCACCACTGATCGGCAGGGGAACCTACGAGCAGTACTTC. Translation: CASSPLIGRGTYEQYF. The V and J genes are TRBV18 and TRBJ2-7; D might be TRBD1 (6 bases). The CDR3 sequence is 16 residues long. Germline assignment: CDR1 KGHSH and CDR2 LQKENI. The V gene lost 1 base and the J gene lost 2 bases, with 15 bases spanning the gap.

V and J are TRBV5-1 and TRBJ2-7, with unresolved D. V was pared by 0 bases and J by 6 bases, with 13 bases between. The germline V gene has CDR1 SGHRS and CDR2 YFSETQ. This CDR3 comprises 14 residues. CDR3 amino acids: CASSLGRANGEQYF. The DNA of the CDR3 is TGCGCCAGCAGCTTGGGAAGGGCGAACGGCGAGCAGTACTTC. The whole variable domain, remainder taken from reference TRBV5-1 and TRBJ2-7, is KAGVTQTPRYLIKTRGQQVTLSCSPISGHRSVSWYQQTPGQGLQFLFEYFSETQRNKGNFPGRFSGRQFSNSRSEMNVSTLELGDSALYLCASSLGRANGEQYFGPGTRLTVT.

This chain links TRBV5-1 with TRBJ2-2, with D unresolved. The ends were cut back, 1 base at V and 1 base at J, with 5 bases in the middle. This CDR3 is 14 amino acids long. In germline, CDR1 is SGHRS, CDR2 YFSETQ. Written as DNA, the CDR3 is TGCGCCAGCAGCTTGAGGGTGAACACCGGGGAGCTGTTTTTT. Translation: CASSLRVNTGELFF.

The rearrangement links TRBV5-1 to TRBJ1-2, with 8 bases identical to TRBD1. The junction had 7 bases not matched to a gene; V was cut back by 4 bases and J by 2 bases. This CDR3 region has 15 residues. Germline V gene data show CDR1 as SGHRS and CDR2 as YFSETQ. The CDR3 DNA is TGCGCCAGCAGCGGGACACAGGGGGGGAACTATGGCTACACCTTC. Translation: CASSGTQGGNYGYTF.

The chain combines TRBV5-6 with TRBJ2-1, with D possibly being TRBD1 (6 bases). Per germline, CDR1 SGHDT and CDR2 YYEEEE. The CDR3 totals 14 residues. Trimming took 1 base from V and 1 from J, leaving 6 bases between them. CDR3 in DNA: TGTGCCAGCAGCTTGACAGGGTCCTACAATGAGCAGTTCTTC. It translates to CASSLTGSYNEQFF.

J is TRBJ1-5 and V is TRBV19, with D uncertain. The germline V gene has CDR1 LNHDA and CDR2 SQIVND (reference sequence). Trimming took off 0 bases at V and 6 bases at J, with 3 bases between the two ends. The CDR3 runs 12 residues. The chain's CDR3 is CASSIEVQPQHF. The CDR3 bases are TGTGCCAGTAGTATAGAGGTTCAGCCCCAGCATTTT.

V usage is TRBV28 and J usage is TRBJ2-3; 7 bases fit TRBD1. The CDR3 extends over 15 amino acids. Per the germline V gene, CDR1 is MDHEN and CDR2 is SYDVKM. V gave up 2 bases and J gave up 1 base; unmatched junction bases: 3. The DNA of the CDR3 is TGTGCCAGCAGTTTACGGGACAGTCGCACAGATACGCAGTATTTT. It specifies CASSLRDSRTDTQYF. Drawing the rest from reference TRBV28 and TRBJ2-3, the complete variable domain is DVKVTQSSRYLVKRTGEKVFLECVQDMDHENMFWYRQDPGLGLRLIYFSYDVKMKEKGDIPEGYSVSREKKERFSLILESASTNQTSMYLCASSLRDSRTDTQYFGPGTRLTVL.

V is TRBV2 and J is TRBJ2-2; 11 positions agree with TRBD1. Trimming removed 8 bases from V and 3 bases from J; junction bases left unmatched: 5. Germline V gene lookup returns CDR1 SNHLY and CDR2 FYNNEI. This CDR3 has 15 residues. The CDR3 loop is CASRDRGLYTGELFF. CDR3 nucleotides: TGTGCCAGCCGGGACAGGGGGTTGTACACCGGGGAGCTGTTTTTT.

A single count supports this clone. The chain uses TRBV5-6 and TRBJ1-1; perhaps TRBD1 as D (5 bases). This CDR3 has 18 amino acids. Trimming left V 4 bases short and J 1 base short, with 23 bases between. Germline CDR1 SGHDT, CDR2 YYEEEE. The CDR3 loop reads CASSPPGPREGGNTEAFF. Here the CDR3 DNA reads TGTGCCAGCAGCCCCCCAGGGCCCAGGGAGGGCGGGAACACTGAAGCTTTCTTT.

The rearrangement uses TRBV5-4 and TRBJ1-1, with no clear D. The CDR3 runs 14 residues. V was pared by 0 bases and J by 10 bases, with 16 bases between. Looked up from germline, CDR1 is SGHNT and CDR2 is YYREEE (reference sequence). CDR3 in amino acids: CASSLAVGNRRAFF. As DNA, the CDR3 is TGTGCCAGCAGCTTGGCGGTAGGGAATAGAAGAGCTTTCTTT. Full variable domain (remainder filled in from reference TRBV5-4 and TRBJ1-1): ETGVTQSPTHLIKTRGQQVTLRCSSQSGHNTVSWYQQALGQGPQFIFQYYREEENGRGNFPPRFSGLQFPNYSSELNVNALELDDSALYLCASSLAVGNRRAFFGQGTRLTVV.